There are many counts of the clone carrying this T cell receptor beta chain. Its antigen remains unidentified. Per germline, CDR1 MDHEN and CDR2 SYDVKM. The germline V and J ends were trimmed by 7 bases and 9 bases, with 28 bases remaining between them. This CDR3 region has 17 residues. Libraries of TCR beta came from quantitative 5'-RACE with molecular barcodes. MiXCR was run by TCRdb on the 5' RACE reads, yielding one entry per CDR3 protein. The sample has 250,000 to 350,000 distinct CDR3 sequences; roughly 20% are singletons. This record comes from a study of CD8 T cells in ankylosing spondylitis. Study observations and caveats: Researchers reportedly found disease-linked clones significantly enriched in matched ankylosing spondylitis synovial fluid. A motif in TCR beta, a set of under ten highly homologous variants, appeared characteristic of ankylosing spondylitis blood.

The specimen was blood, either unsorted or a sorted T cell fraction (not recorded which). The source of this sequence is a male donor with ankylosing spondylitis or in good health (not recorded which). The rearrangement links TRBV28 to TRBJ2-1, with a tentative D call TRBD1 (5 bases). CDR3 DNA sequence: TGTGCCAGCAACCGTGGCGTTAGGGGCGTGGGTGGCTCTGAGCAGTTCTTC. This codes for CASNRGVRGVGGSEQFF. Full variable domain (remainder filled in from reference TRBV28 and TRBJ2-1): DVKVTQSSRYLVKRTGEKVFLECVQDMDHENMFWYRQDPGLGLRLIYFSYDVKMKEKGDIPEGYSVSREKKERFSLILESASTNQTSMYLCASNRGVRGVGGSEQFFGPGTRLTVL.